Listed below are T cell receptor beta chains from one sample, sequenced in a study of shared clonotypes between healthy human individuals. Here immunoSEQ multiplex PCR was the method, and the copy in TCRdb shows in-frame clones only, minus some. The sample includes hundreds of thousands of clones, roughly 98% of them seen just once. Sample: naive CD8+ T cells sorted from blood. These receptors were obtained from a man aged 25 to 40 in good health. CDR3s include the opening cysteine and the closing phenylalanine or tryptophan. The order of the fields is V gene, D gene, J gene, clone size, CDR3 protein, CDR3 DNA. The D gene is left open where the match is weak. Part of the rows lack a size; the others show once, few, many or a class for expanded clones.

v_gene: TRBV5-1
d_gene: -
j_gene: TRBJ2-7
abundance: -
CDR3aa: CASSFDPSGYWEQYF
CDR3nt: TGCGCCAGCAGCTTTGACCCAAGCGGTTATTGGGAGCAGTACTTC

v_gene: TRBV6-5
d_gene: -
j_gene: TRBJ2-7
abundance: -
CDR3aa: CASSYSTRQEPQYF
CDR3nt: TGTGCCAGCAGTTACTCGACTCGTCAGGAGCCGCAGTACTTC

v_gene: TRBV7-9
d_gene: -
j_gene: TRBJ1-5
abundance: -
CDR3aa: CASSSGDRSYQPQHF
CDR3nt: TGTGCCAGCAGCTCAGGAGACCGCTCGTATCAGCCCCAGCATTTT

v_gene: TRBV7-2
d_gene: -
j_gene: TRBJ2-1
abundance: once
CDR3aa: CASSLNRVREQFF
CDR3nt: TGTGCCAGCAGCTTAAACCGGGTTCGTGAGCAGTTCTTC

v_gene: TRBV6-1
d_gene: -
j_gene: TRBJ2-1
abundance: -
CDR3aa: CASSEEPASSYNEQFF
CDR3nt: TGTGCCAGCAGTGAAGAGCCGGCGAGCTCCTACAATGAGCAGTTCTTC

v_gene: TRBV19
d_gene: -
j_gene: TRBJ2-7
abundance: -
CDR3aa: CASSIQGGKSGEQYF
CDR3nt: TGTGCCAGTAGTATACAGGGCGGCAAGTCGGGTGAGCAGTACTTC

v_gene: TRBV14
d_gene: -
j_gene: TRBJ2-7
abundance: -
CDR3aa: CASSPGRAYEQYF
CDR3nt: TGTGCCAGCAGCCCTGGACGTGCCTACGAGCAGTACTTC

v_gene: TRBV7-6
d_gene: TRBD1
j_gene: TRBJ2-7
abundance: -
CDR3aa: CASSVRDRNPYEQYF
CDR3nt: TGTGCCAGCAGCGTCCGGGACAGGAATCCCTACGAGCAGTACTTC

v_gene: TRBV15
d_gene: TRBD2
j_gene: TRBJ2-3
abundance: -
CDR3aa: CATSTTEFGSGRAIRTDTQYF
CDR3nt: TGTGCCACCAGCACAACAGAATTTGGGAGCGGGAGGGCCATTAGGACAGATACGCAGTATTTT

v_gene: TRBV7-9
d_gene: TRBD2
j_gene: TRBJ2-1
abundance: -
CDR3aa: CASSRYLVEGGRNEQFF
CDR3nt: TGTGCCAGCAGCCGTTACCTAGTCGAGGGAGGGCGGAATGAGCAGTTCTTC

v_gene: TRBV5-4
d_gene: TRBD2
j_gene: TRBJ2-1
abundance: -
CDR3aa: CASRDQTSFNEQFF
CDR3nt: TGTGCCAGCAGGGATCAGACTAGCTTCAATGAGCAGTTCTTC

v_gene: TRBV25-1
d_gene: -
j_gene: TRBJ1-1
abundance: -
CDR3aa: CASSEAGGRTEAFF
CDR3nt: TGTGCCAGCAGTGAAGCGGGGGGGAGGACTGAAGCTTTCTTT

v_gene: TRBV7-2
d_gene: -
j_gene: TRBJ1-1
abundance: -
CDR3aa: CASSLSANTEAFF
CDR3nt: TGTGCCAGCAGCTTATCGGCGAACACTGAAGCTTTCTTT

v_gene: TRBV28
d_gene: -
j_gene: TRBJ2-1
abundance: -
CDR3aa: CASSPRVTAEQFF
CDR3nt: TGTGCCAGCAGTCCCCGGGTTACAGCAGAGCAGTTCTTC

v_gene: TRBV19
d_gene: TRBD2
j_gene: TRBJ2-1
abundance: -
CDR3aa: CASSAGLAEKSSYNEQFF
CDR3nt: TGTGCCAGTAGTGCGGGACTAGCGGAAAAGAGCTCCTACAATGAGCAGTTCTTC

v_gene: TRBV7-6
d_gene: TRBD2
j_gene: TRBJ2-2
abundance: -
CDR3aa: CASSLLSGTSGSKAGELFF
CDR3nt: TGTGCCAGCAGCTTACTATCCGGGACTAGCGGGAGTAAGGCCGGGGAGCTGTTTTTT

v_gene: TRBV27
d_gene: TRBD2
j_gene: TRBJ2-1
abundance: -
CDR3aa: CASYFGLAGSGEQFF
CDR3nt: TGTGCCAGCTACTTCGGGCTAGCGGGATCAGGTGAGCAGTTCTTC

v_gene: TRBV27
d_gene: TRBD2
j_gene: TRBJ2-7
abundance: -
CDR3aa: CASWASGRASSYEQYF
CDR3nt: TGTGCCAGCTGGGCTAGCGGGAGGGCTTCGTCCTACGAGCAGTACTTC

v_gene: TRBV18
d_gene: -
j_gene: TRBJ1-5
abundance: -
CDR3aa: CASSPGFGNQPQHF
CDR3nt: TGTGCCAGCTCACCAGGGTTTGGCAATCAGCCCCAGCATTTT

v_gene: TRBV7-8
d_gene: TRBD2
j_gene: TRBJ2-3
abundance: -
CDR3aa: CASSSGTAGGPQDTQYF
CDR3nt: TGTGCCAGCAGCTCCGGAACTGCGGGAGGGCCTCAAGATACGCAGTATTTT

v_gene: TRBV6-1
d_gene: TRBD1
j_gene: TRBJ2-2
abundance: -
CDR3aa: CASSETWPDRGRTGELFF
CDR3nt: TGTGCCAGCAGTGAAACGTGGCCGGACAGGGGGCGTACCGGGGAGCTGTTTTTT

v_gene: TRBV9
d_gene: -
j_gene: TRBJ2-1
abundance: -
CDR3aa: CASSVGGPSIYNEQFF
CDR3nt: TGTGCCAGCAGCGTAGGAGGGCCCAGTATTTACAATGAGCAGTTCTTC

v_gene: TRBV30
d_gene: -
j_gene: TRBJ2-1
abundance: -
CDR3aa: CAWSVLGADEQFF
CDR3nt: TGTGCCTGGAGTGTACTGGGGGCGGATGAGCAGTTCTTC

v_gene: TRBV6-1
d_gene: -
j_gene: TRBJ2-7
abundance: -
CDR3aa: CASSDDQRAGRYEQYF
CDR3nt: TGTGCCAGCAGTGATGACCAAAGGGCAGGCCGCTACGAGCAGTACTTC

v_gene: TRBV14
d_gene: -
j_gene: TRBJ2-1
abundance: -
CDR3aa: CASSQDRTGRSYNEQFF
CDR3nt: TGTGCCAGCAGCCAAGATCGAACAGGGCGCTCCTACAATGAGCAGTTCTTC

v_gene: TRBV27
d_gene: -
j_gene: TRBJ1-2
abundance: -
CDR3aa: CASSLYWNGLYGYTF
CDR3nt: TGTGCCAGCAGTTTATATTGGAACGGACTCTATGGCTACACCTTC

v_gene: TRBV5-6
d_gene: -
j_gene: TRBJ2-7
abundance: -
CDR3aa: CASSLTGRYEQYF
CDR3nt: TGTGCCAGCAGCTTAACGGGACGCTACGAGCAGTACTTC

v_gene: TRBV9
d_gene: -
j_gene: TRBJ2-7
abundance: -
CDR3aa: CASSRRENPYEQYF
CDR3nt: TGTGCCAGCAGCCGAAGAGAAAATCCCTACGAGCAGTACTTC

v_gene: TRBV11-2
d_gene: -
j_gene: TRBJ2-1
abundance: -
CDR3aa: CASSERRGEALSEQFF
CDR3nt: TGTGCCAGCAGCGAAAGGAGGGGAGAGGCCCTGAGTGAGCAGTTCTTC

v_gene: TRBV11-2
d_gene: -
j_gene: TRBJ2-7
abundance: -
CDR3aa: CASSRGLGRDEQYF
CDR3nt: TGTGCCAGCAGCAGGGGACTTGGGCGCGACGAGCAGTACTTC

v_gene: TRBV9
d_gene: TRBD2
j_gene: TRBJ2-1
abundance: -
CDR3aa: CASSVGLGYNEQFF
CDR3nt: TGTGCCAGCAGCGTCGGACTAGGCTACAATGAGCAGTTCTTC

v_gene: TRBV2
d_gene: -
j_gene: TRBJ1-4
abundance: once
CDR3aa: CASRAVGGGEKLFF
CDR3nt: TGTGCCAGCAGGGCAGTTGGAGGAGGCGAAAAACTGTTTTTT

v_gene: TRBV28
d_gene: TRBD2
j_gene: TRBJ2-5
abundance: -
CDR3aa: CASSLRQLGTSGTPSQETQYF
CDR3nt: TGTGCCAGCAGTTTAAGGCAGTTGGGGACTAGCGGGACCCCCTCCCAAGAGACCCAGTACTTC

v_gene: TRBV11-2
d_gene: -
j_gene: TRBJ2-7
abundance: once
CDR3aa: CASSFPGRREQYF
CDR3nt: TGTGCCAGCAGCTTCCCCGGAAGAAGGGAGCAGTACTTC